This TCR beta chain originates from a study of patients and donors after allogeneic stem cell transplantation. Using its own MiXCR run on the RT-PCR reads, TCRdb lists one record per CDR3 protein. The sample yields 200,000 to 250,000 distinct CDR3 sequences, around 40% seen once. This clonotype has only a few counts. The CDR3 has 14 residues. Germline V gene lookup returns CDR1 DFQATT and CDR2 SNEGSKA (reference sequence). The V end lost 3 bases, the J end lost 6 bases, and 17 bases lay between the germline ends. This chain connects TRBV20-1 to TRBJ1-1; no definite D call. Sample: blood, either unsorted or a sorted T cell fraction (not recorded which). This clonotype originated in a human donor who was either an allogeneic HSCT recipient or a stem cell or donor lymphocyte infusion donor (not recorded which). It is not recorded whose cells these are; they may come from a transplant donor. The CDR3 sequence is CSASRGNLRSEAFF. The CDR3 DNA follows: TGCAGTGCTAGTCGTGGGAACCTTAGGTCTGAAGCTTTCTTT.